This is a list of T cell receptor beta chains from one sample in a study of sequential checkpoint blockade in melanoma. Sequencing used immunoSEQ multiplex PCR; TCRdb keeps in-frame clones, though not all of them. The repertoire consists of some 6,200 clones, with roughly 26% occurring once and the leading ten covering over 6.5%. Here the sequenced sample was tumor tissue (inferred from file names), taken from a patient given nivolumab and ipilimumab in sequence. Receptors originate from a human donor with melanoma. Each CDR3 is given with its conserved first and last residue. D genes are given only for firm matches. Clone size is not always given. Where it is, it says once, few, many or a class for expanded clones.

TGTGCCTGGAGTGTCTCAGGGTCGGGCACTGAAGCTTTCTTT	CAWSVSGSGTEAFF	TRBV30	large	NA	TRBJ1-1
TGTGCCAGTATTCGGATAGCGGGAGGGGGTGTCACCGGGGAGCTGTTTTTT	CASIRIAGGGVTGELFF	TRBV19	NA	TRBD2	TRBJ2-2
TGTGCCAGTAGTACTGACAGGGGTCGAGAGACCCAGTACTTC	CASSTDRGRETQYF	TRBV19	NA	TRBD1	TRBJ2-5
TGTGCCAGCAGCCAAGTCTTTGGTTTGGGTTCCTACGAGCAGTACTTC	CASSQVFGLGSYEQYF	TRBV14	medium-sized	NA	TRBJ2-7
TGTGCCAGCAGCTTGGGCCACGGGACACCAGCCTACGAGCAGTACTTC	CASSLGHGTPAYEQYF	TRBV11-3	NA	NA	TRBJ2-7
TGCGCCAGCAGCTTGCATCCTACAGACAGGGTTAGCGACGAGCAGTACTTC	CASSLHPTDRVSDEQYF	TRBV5-1	NA	TRBD1	TRBJ2-7
TGTGCCAGCAGTTACAGACTTGCAACTAATGAAAAACTGTTTTTT	CASSYRLATNEKLFF	TRBV6-8	NA	NA	TRBJ1-4
TGTGCCAGTAGTATGGATGGAACCGGGGAGCTGTTTTTT	CASSMDGTGELFF	TRBV19	few	NA	TRBJ2-2
TGTGCCAGCAGTCCAGGACGGAGACAGGCTTTCTTT	CASSPGRRQAFF	TRBV6-8	few	NA	TRBJ1-1
TGTGCCAGCAGCTTGGGAGGGCCGGGCTCCTACAATGAGCAGTTCTTC	CASSLGGPGSYNEQFF	TRBV11-3	many	TRBD2	TRBJ2-1
TGTGCCAGCAGCACCGGGACAGCGAACACCGGGGAGCTGTTTTTT	CASSTGTANTGELFF	TRBV11-3	many	TRBD1	TRBJ2-2
TGTGCCAGCAGCCCCGAAGGGGAGAACACTGAAGCTTTCTTT	CASSPEGENTEAFF	TRBV11-3	medium-sized	NA	TRBJ1-1
TGTGCCAGCAGCTTGGAGACTAGCGGGAATACGCAGTATTTT	CASSLETSGNTQYF	TRBV11-3	many	TRBD2	TRBJ2-3
TGCAGCGCCAGGGACTACTCCTACAATGAGCAGTTCTTC	CSARDYSYNEQFF	TRBV29-1	NA	TRBD2	TRBJ2-1
TGTGCCAGCAGTGAAGTTTCAAAACGGGCCTATAATTCACCCCTCCACTTT	CASSEVSKRAYNSPLHF	TRBV6-1	NA	NA	TRBJ1-6
TGTGCCAGCAGGGAAGGACAGCGGATGAACACTGAAGCTTTCTTT	CASREGQRMNTEAFF	TRBV6-8	few	NA	TRBJ1-1
TGTGCTAGTGCTATTGAGGACACCTCAGCTTTCTTT	CASAIEDTSAFF	TRBV12-5	NA	NA	TRBJ1-1
TGCGCCAGCAGCCGGGGACAGGGGGTCGGGTATGGCTACACCTTC	CASSRGQGVGYGYTF	TRBV5-1	NA	TRBD1	TRBJ1-2
TGCGCCAGCAGCCGATTCACCGGGACAAGTAACACCGGGGAGCTGTTTTTT	CASSRFTGTSNTGELFF	TRBV5-1	NA	NA	TRBJ2-2
TGCGCCAGCAGCGGGACAGGGCAGAGCTCCTACAATGAGCAGTTCTTC	CASSGTGQSSYNEQFF	TRBV5-1	NA	TRBD1	TRBJ2-1
TGTGCTAGTGGTTTGGGGGTGGATTCACCCCTCCACTTT	CASGLGVDSPLHF	TRBV12-5	medium-sized	NA	TRBJ1-6
TGTGCCAGCAGCCAAGATCGTCGCAGCGAGCAGTACTTC	CASSQDRRSEQYF	TRBV14	NA	NA	TRBJ2-7
TGTGCCAGCAGCCTAGAGCGGGGGGATTTGGATACGCAGTATTTT	CASSLERGDLDTQYF	TRBV11-3	NA	TRBD2	TRBJ2-3
TGTGCCAGTAGTGTCGAAGGGCGTCAGCCCCAGCATTTT	CASSVEGRQPQHF	TRBV19	NA	NA	TRBJ1-5
TGTGCCAGCAGTTTATGGGACGTCTATGGCTACACCTTC	CASSLWDVYGYTF	TRBV28	NA	NA	TRBJ1-2
TGTGCCAGCAGCTTAGCAGGGAACTATGGCTACACCTTC	CASSLAGNYGYTF	TRBV7-4	many	NA	TRBJ1-2
TGTGCCAGCAGCTTTTTGGCTGGAACGTCGGGTGGGGAGCTGTTTTTT	CASSFLAGTSGGELFF	TRBV11-3	many	NA	TRBJ2-2
TGCAGCGTTGAGGCAGGGGGCGGGAATAGTGAAAAACTGTTTTTT	CSVEAGGGNSEKLFF	TRBV29-1	few	TRBD1	TRBJ1-4
TGCAGCGTTGAAGGCGTTGGGACCCGCTACGGCTACACCTTC	CSVEGVGTRYGYTF	TRBV29-1	NA	NA	TRBJ1-2
TGTGCCAGCAGCCCCCCTAGCGGGAGACATATCGGTGAGCAGTTCTTC	CASSPPSGRHIGEQFF	TRBV9	medium-sized	TRBD2	TRBJ2-1
TGTGCCAGCTCACTCGAATCTTATAATTCACCCCTCCACTTT	CASSLESYNSPLHF	TRBV18	NA	NA	TRBJ1-6
TGTGCCAGCAGTTACCGCCCCTCGGACCTAAACCAAGAGACCCAGTACTTC	CASSYRPSDLNQETQYF	TRBV6-8	few	NA	TRBJ2-5
TGCGCCAGCAGCCCCGGACAGGGGAGGGTTGCTGGAAACACCATATATTTT	CASSPGQGRVAGNTIYF	TRBV5-1	NA	TRBD1	TRBJ1-3
TGTGCCAGCAGCTCAACACGACAGTCAGCTTACGAGCAGTACTTC	CASSSTRQSAYEQYF	TRBV11-3	medium-sized	NA	TRBJ2-7
TGTGCCAGCAGTTACCGGGCAGGAAGAGCTAACTATGGCTACACCTTC	CASSYRAGRANYGYTF	TRBV6-8	few	NA	TRBJ1-2
TGTGCCAGCAGTTATGGGACTAGATCCTACGAGCAGTACTTC	CASSYGTRSYEQYF	TRBV9	few	TRBD2	TRBJ2-7
TGTGCCAGCTCCTTAGCGGGGTACTACACAGATACGCAGTATTTT	CASSLAGYYTDTQYF	TRBV18	medium-sized	TRBD2	TRBJ2-3
TGTGCCAGCAGCCTCTGGACAGGGGAGAACTATGGCTACACCTTC	CASSLWTGENYGYTF	TRBV11-3	medium-sized	TRBD1	TRBJ1-2
TGCGCCAGCAGCTCCGGGATGGGGTCGGGGGATACGCAGTATTTT	CASSSGMGSGDTQYF	TRBV5-1	NA	NA	TRBJ2-3
TGCGCCAGCAGGACCGGGACTAGCGGGAGCACTTTGGGAGAGACCCAGTACTTC	CASRTGTSGSTLGETQYF	TRBV5-1	NA	TRBD2	TRBJ2-5
TGCGCCAGCAGCCAAGGACTAGCGGGAGGCCCTGGGGCCAACGTCCTGACTTTC	CASSQGLAGGPGANVLTF	TRBV4-1	few	TRBD2	TRBJ2-6
TGTGCCAGCAGCGACGGGACTAGCGGGAGTGGGACATCCTACGAGCAGTACTTC	CASSDGTSGSGTSYEQYF	TRBV9	NA	TRBD2	TRBJ2-7
TGCGCCAGCAGCACGGGACTAGGGGGTTCCTACGAGCAGTACTTC	CASSTGLGGSYEQYF	TRBV5-1	NA	TRBD2	TRBJ2-7
TGTGCCACCAGCAGAGATCGCGCAGGGGGCTACAATGAGCAGTTCTTC	CATSRDRAGGYNEQFF	TRBV15	NA	TRBD1	TRBJ2-1
TGTGCCAGTAGTCTTTTGGGGGCGGGAGGCTACACCTTC	CASSLLGAGGYTF	TRBV19	NA	NA	TRBJ1-2
TGTGCCAGCAGCCAAACCGGGACAGGGGAGTATGGCTACACCTTC	CASSQTGTGEYGYTF	TRBV11-3	many	TRBD1	TRBJ1-2
TGCGCCAGCAGCTTGGCCGGTACCCACCAAGAGACCCAGTACTTC	CASSLAGTHQETQYF	TRBV5-1	NA	NA	TRBJ2-5
TGTGCCAGCAGCGGGGACGGAGGGAATTTCCAAGAGACCCAGTACTTC	CASSGDGGNFQETQYF	TRBV11-3	medium-sized	NA	TRBJ2-5
TGTGCCAGCAGCTTAGGGTCTAGCGTAGGTGAGCAGTTCTTC	CASSLGSSVGEQFF	TRBV11-3	NA	NA	TRBJ2-1